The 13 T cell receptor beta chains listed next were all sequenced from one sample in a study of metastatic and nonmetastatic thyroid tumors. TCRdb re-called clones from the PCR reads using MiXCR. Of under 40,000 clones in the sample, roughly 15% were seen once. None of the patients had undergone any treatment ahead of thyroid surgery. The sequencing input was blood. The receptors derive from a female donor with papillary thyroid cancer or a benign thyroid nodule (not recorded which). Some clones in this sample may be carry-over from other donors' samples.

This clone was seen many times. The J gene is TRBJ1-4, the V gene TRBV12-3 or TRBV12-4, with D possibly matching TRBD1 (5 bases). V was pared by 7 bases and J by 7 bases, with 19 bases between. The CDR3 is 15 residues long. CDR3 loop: CASTPQGPPGEKLFF. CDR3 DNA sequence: TGTGCCAGCACGCCTCAGGGACCCCCGGGTGAAAAACTGTTTTTT.

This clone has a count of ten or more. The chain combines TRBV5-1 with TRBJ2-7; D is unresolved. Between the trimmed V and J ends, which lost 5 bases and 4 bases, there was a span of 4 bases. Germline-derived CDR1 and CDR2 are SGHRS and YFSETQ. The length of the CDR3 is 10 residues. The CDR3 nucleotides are TGCGCCAGCAGGCCATACGAGCAGTACTTC. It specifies CASRPYEQYF.

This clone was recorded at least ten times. CDR3 DNA sequence: TGTGCCAGCAGCCAAGGAGGGACCCCGGGCAATGAGCAGTTCTTC. Translated, it gives CASSQGGTPGNEQFF. The chain has TRBV3-1 and TRBJ2-1; D assignment may be TRBD1 or TRBD2 (5 bases each). The CDR3 contains 15 residues. From germline, CDR1 is LGHDT and CDR2 YNNKEL (reference sequence). Between the trimmed V and J ends, which lost 1 base and 6 bases, there was a span of 13 bases.

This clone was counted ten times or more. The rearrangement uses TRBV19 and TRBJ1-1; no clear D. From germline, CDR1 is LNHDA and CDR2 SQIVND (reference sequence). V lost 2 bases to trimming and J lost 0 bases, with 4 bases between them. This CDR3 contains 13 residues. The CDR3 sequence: CASSIKVNTEAFF. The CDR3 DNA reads TGTGCCAGTAGTATAAAAGTGAACACTGAAGCTTTCTTT.

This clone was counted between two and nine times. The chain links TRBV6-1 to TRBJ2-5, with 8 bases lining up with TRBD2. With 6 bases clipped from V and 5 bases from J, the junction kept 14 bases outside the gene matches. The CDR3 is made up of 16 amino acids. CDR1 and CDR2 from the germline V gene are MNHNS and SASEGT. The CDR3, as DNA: TGTGCCAGCAGGCCTCGAGATGGGACTAGTGAGGAGACCCAGTACTTC. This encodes CASRPRDGTSEETQYF.

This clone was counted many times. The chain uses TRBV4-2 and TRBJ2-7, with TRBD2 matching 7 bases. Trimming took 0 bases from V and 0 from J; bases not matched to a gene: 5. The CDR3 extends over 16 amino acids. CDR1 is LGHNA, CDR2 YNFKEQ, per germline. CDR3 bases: TGTGCCAGCAGCCAAGATGCGGGGGAGGTCTCCTACGAGCAGTACTTC. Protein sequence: CASSQDAGEVSYEQYF.

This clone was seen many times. In DNA form, the CDR3 reads TGTGCCAGCAGCGCCTCCAGAGGGGAACCATCCTACAATGAGCAGTTCTTC. Translating gives CASSASRGEPSYNEQFF. V and J are TRBV9 and TRBJ2-1; perhaps D is TRBD1 or TRBD2 (5 bases each). Trimming removed 3 bases at V and 1 base at J, with 17 bases between. The CDR3 is made up of 17 amino acids. CDR1 and CDR2 from the germline V gene are SGDLS and YYNGEE.

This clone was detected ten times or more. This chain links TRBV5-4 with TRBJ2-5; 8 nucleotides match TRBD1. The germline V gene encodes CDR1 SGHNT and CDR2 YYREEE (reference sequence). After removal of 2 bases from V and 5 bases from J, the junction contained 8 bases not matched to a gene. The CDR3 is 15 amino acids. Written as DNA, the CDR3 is TGTGCCAGCAGCTTTGACAGGGGCGGGCAGGAGACCCAGTACTTC. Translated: CASSFDRGGQETQYF.

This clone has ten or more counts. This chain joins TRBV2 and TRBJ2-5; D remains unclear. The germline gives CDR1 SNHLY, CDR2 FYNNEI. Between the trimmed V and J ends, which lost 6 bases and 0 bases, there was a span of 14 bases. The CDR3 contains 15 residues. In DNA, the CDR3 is TGTGCCAGCAGGAAGGACCGAACTAACCAAGAGACCCAGTACTTC. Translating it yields CASRKDRTNQETQYF. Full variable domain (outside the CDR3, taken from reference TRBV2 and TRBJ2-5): EPEVTQTPSHQVTQMGQEVILRCVPISNHLYFYWYRQILGQKVEFLVSFYNNEISEKSEIFDDQFSVERPDGSNFTLKIRSTKLEDSAMYFCASRKDRTNQETQYFGPGTRLLVL.

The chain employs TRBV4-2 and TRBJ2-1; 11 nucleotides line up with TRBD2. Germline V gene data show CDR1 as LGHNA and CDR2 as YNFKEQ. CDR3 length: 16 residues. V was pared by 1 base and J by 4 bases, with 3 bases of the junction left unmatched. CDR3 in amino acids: CASSQATSGSYNEQFF. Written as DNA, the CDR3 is TGTGCCAGCAGCCAAGCAACTAGCGGGAGTTACAATGAGCAGTTCTTC.

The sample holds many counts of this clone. CDR3: CASSDRVNTEAFF. For the CDR3, the DNA is TGTGCCAGCAGTGACAGGGTGAACACTGAAGCTTTCTTT. This rearrangement joins TRBV28 to TRBJ1-1; 7 bases map to TRBD1. V shed 5 bases, J shed 0 bases, and the junction held 0 bases outside the gene matches. This CDR3 is 13 amino acids long. CDR1 and CDR2 from the germline V gene are MDHEN and SYDVKM. The variable domain in full, with the rest retrieved from reference TRBV28 and TRBJ1-1, is DVKVTQSSRYLVKRTGEKVFLECVQDMDHENMFWYRQDPGLGLRLIYFSYDVKMKEKGDIPEGYSVSREKKERFSLILESASTNQTSMYLCASSDRVNTEAFFGQGTRLTVV.

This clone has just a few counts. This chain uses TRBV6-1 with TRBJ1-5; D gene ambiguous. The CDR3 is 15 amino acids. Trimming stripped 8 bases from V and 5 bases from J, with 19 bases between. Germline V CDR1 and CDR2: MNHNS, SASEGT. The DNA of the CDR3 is TGTGCCAGCGCGACGAGTTGCACTACCTATCAGCCCCAGCATTTT. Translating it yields CASATSCTTYQPQHF.

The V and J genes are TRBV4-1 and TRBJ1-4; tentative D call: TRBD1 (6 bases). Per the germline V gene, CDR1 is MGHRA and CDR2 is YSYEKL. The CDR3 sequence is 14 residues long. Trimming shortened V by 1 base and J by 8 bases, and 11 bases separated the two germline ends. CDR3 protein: CASSQVGAREKLFF. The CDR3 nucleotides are TGCGCCAGCAGCCAAGTGGGGGCGCGCGAAAAACTGTTTTTT.